The TCR beta chain under discussion was sequenced for a study of T cells in Graves' hyperthyroidism and ophthalmopathy. Study outcomes and limitations: The model anticipated ophthalmopathy a median about 7 months pre-onset.

This clonotype was seen repeatedly, ten times or more. Its target is not known. From RNA transcripts, TCR beta CDR3 regions were amplified. The HTBI primer set was used in a first-round RT-PCR of the TCR CDR3. MiXCR, applied by TCRdb to the multiplex PCR reads, yields one record per CDR3 protein. Among 100,000 to 140,000 distinct CDR3 sequences listed, roughly 15% were seen once. Uncontrolled infection, other autoimmune disease, pregnancy and lactation each barred patients from inclusion. Diagnosing involved the use of clinical symptoms, serum thyroxine and TRAb, thyroid ultrasound and orbital computed tomography. The PBMCs studied were ones that came from roughly 9.4 ml fresh peripheral blood. Germline V gene data show CDR1 as SGHDN and CDR2 as FVKESK. Trimming took 2 bases from V and 2 from J, leaving 12 bases between them. This CDR3 is 15 amino acids long.

This chain connects TRBV14 to TRBJ2-5, with unresolved D. The clonotype comes from a woman aged 45 to 65 with Graves' hyperthyroidism. The sequenced sample consisted of blood. CDR3 coding DNA: TGTGCCAGCAGCCAATTACCTGCCGTTCAAGAGACCCAGTACTTC. Amino acids: CASSQLPAVQETQYF.